Listed below are T cell receptor beta chains from one sample, sequenced in a study of OX40 agonist ivuxolimab in advanced cancers. Using immunoSEQ multiplex PCR, the repertoire was profiled, and TCRdb retains in-frame clones only, with some absent. The sample lists nearly 65,000 clones; roughly nine tenths were seen once. Source: CD4+ or CD8+ T cells sorted from blood, taken in a trial of the OX40 agonist ivuxolimab. The receptors were sampled from an adult with an advanced solid tumor such as melanoma, head and neck, liver or kidney cancer. The CDR3 runs from the conserved cysteine through the conserved F or W. D genes are given only for firm matches. Size values are once, few and many counts, or a class for expanded clones, and some rows have none.

j_call | d_call | v_call | clone_size | cdr3_nt | cdr3_aa
TRBJ2-1 | TRBD2 | TRBV19 | NA | TGTGCCAGTAGTATTTGGGGACTAGCGGTAAACAATGAGCAGTTCTTC | CASSIWGLAVNNEQFF
TRBJ2-1 | NA | TRBV10-1 | NA | TGCGCCAGCAGCCCGAATCCCCACAATGAGCAGTTCTTC | CASSPNPHNEQFF
TRBJ1-3 | NA | TRBV27 | NA | TGTGCCAGCAGGCCAGGGATCTCTGGAAACACCATATATTTT | CASRPGISGNTIYF
TRBJ2-1 | TRBD1 | TRBV29-1 | NA | TGCAGCGTTTGGGGCCTGACAGGGGGCTGGTTGGATGAGCAGTTCTTC | CSVWGLTGGWLDEQFF
TRBJ2-1 | TRBD2 | TRBV10-2 | once | TGCGCCAGCAGTGTCTCCGGGACTAGCGGGATGCATGAGCAGTTCTTC | CASSVSGTSGMHEQFF
TRBJ1-5 | NA | TRBV19 | few | TGTGCCAGTAGTATTCCCGTGGGCAATCAGCCCCAGCATTTT | CASSIPVGNQPQHF
TRBJ2-1 | NA | TRBV4-1 | NA | TGCGCCAGCAGCCAAGAAGGATCAACAGCCCTCAATGAGCAGTTCTTC | CASSQEGSTALNEQFF
TRBJ2-4 | TRBD2 | TRBV7-9 | once | TGTGCCAGCAGCGTCCCGGGACTAGCGGGAGAGGAGTTGAACATTCAGTACTTC | CASSVPGLAGEELNIQYF
TRBJ1-1 | NA | TRBV5-6 | NA | TGTGCCAGCAGCTTGGTGTGGGGTGGAACTGAAGCTTTCTTT | CASSLVWGGTEAFF
TRBJ2-7 | NA | TRBV19 | NA | TGTGCCAGTAGTCCGAGGCCGGAACCGTACGACGAGCAGTACTTC | CASSPRPEPYDEQYF
TRBJ2-3 | TRBD2 | TRBV11-1 | NA | TGTGCCAGCAGCTTATCGGCGGGAGGGGGGACAGATACGCAGTATTTT | CASSLSAGGGTDTQYF
TRBJ2-7 | NA | TRBV9 | NA | TGTGCCAGCAGCGTAGAACAGGGCTACGAGCAGTACTTC | CASSVEQGYEQYF
TRBJ2-1 | NA | TRBV4-1 | NA | TGCGCCAGCAGCCAAGGGACCCACGGGGGCGCGAATGAGCAGTTCTTC | CASSQGTHGGANEQFF
TRBJ2-3 | NA | TRBV1 | NA | TGCACCAGCAGTGGTCAGACGTCTAGTTCTAGCACAGATACGCAGTATTTT | CTSSGQTSSSSTDTQYF
TRBJ1-1 | NA | TRBV2 | once | TGTGCCAGCAGTGAATCCCGGGGGCACACTGAAGCTTTCTTT | CASSESRGHTEAFF
TRBJ2-5 | NA | TRBV7-9 | NA | TGTGCCAGCCAGGGGACTTACCAAGAGACCCAGTACTTC | CASQGTYQETQYF
TRBJ1-6 | NA | TRBV21-1 | once | TGTGCCAGCAGCAAAGGTGGAGGGCTTGGATTGGATTCACCCCTCCACTTT | CASSKGGGLGLDSPLHF
TRBJ1-5 | TRBD1 | TRBV10-3 | NA | TGTGCCATTCGGGGAACAGGGGTGGGTCAGCCCCAGCATTTT | CAIRGTGVGQPQHF
TRBJ1-1 | NA | TRBV30 | once | TGTGCCTGGAGTGTGTGGAAGAACACTGAAGCTTTCTTT | CAWSVWKNTEAFF
TRBJ1-1 | NA | TRBV9 | NA | TGTGCCAGCAGCGCCGGGGGCGGCGTGGGGACTGAAGCTTTCTTT | CASSAGGGVGTEAFF
TRBJ2-7 | NA | TRBV11-2 | once | TGTGCCAGCAGCCCTCCGGCCAGGGGCTACGAGCAGTACTTC | CASSPPARGYEQYF
TRBJ2-7 | NA | TRBV4-1 | once | TGCGCCAGCAGCCAAGCTAAAGGGGCAGACTACGAGCAGTACTTC | CASSQAKGADYEQYF
TRBJ1-2 | TRBD1 | TRBV4-2 | NA | TGTGCCAGCAGCCAAGGACCTCGCCCGGGACAGGGCTCCTATGGCTACACCTTC | CASSQGPRPGQGSYGYTF
TRBJ2-5 | TRBD2 | TRBV6-4 | NA | TGTGCCAGCAGTGATCGGACTAGCGGGTGGGAGACCCAGTACTTC | CASSDRTSGWETQYF
TRBJ2-3 | NA | TRBV7-9 | NA | TGTGCCAGCAGCTTGGGCACAGATACGCAGTATTTT | CASSLGTDTQYF
TRBJ1-1 | TRBD1 | TRBV2 | NA | TGTGCCAGCAGTTCACATTCGGGACAGGCGAACACTGAAGCTTTCTTT | CASSSHSGQANTEAFF
TRBJ2-1 | NA | TRBV5-4 | NA | TGTGCCAGCAGCTTGACCCAGTTTAGCGGCAATGAGCAGTTCTTC | CASSLTQFSGNEQFF
TRBJ1-2 | NA | TRBV28 | once | TGTGCCAGCAGTTTTAACCCTGGCGGCTACACCTTC | CASSFNPGGYTF
TRBJ1-1 | TRBD1 | TRBV27 | NA | TGTGCCAGCAGTTTAGGCGCGTGGACAGGGTTGAACACTGAAGCTTTCTTT | CASSLGAWTGLNTEAFF
TRBJ2-5 | NA | TRBV11-2 | NA | TGTGCCAGCAGTCCCGGTCCTTATTTAGAGACCCAGTACTTC | CASSPGPYLETQYF
TRBJ2-1 | TRBD2 | TRBV5-6 | NA | TGTGCCAGCAGATCCATTTCCCAAGCTAGCGGGGGGACCAATGAGCAGTTCTTC | CASRSISQASGGTNEQFF
TRBJ2-3 | NA | TRBV28 | NA | TGTGCCAGCAGTTTAGGGAGTTCTAGCACAGATACGCAGTATTTT | CASSLGSSSTDTQYF
TRBJ1-1 | TRBD1 | TRBV4-1 | NA | TGCGCCAGCAGCCAAGTTCCAGGGGGCCACACTGAAGCTTTCTTT | CASSQVPGGHTEAFF
TRBJ2-2 | NA | TRBV7-9 | NA | TGTGCCAGCAGCTCACATCTCGCCGGGGAGCTGTTTTTT | CASSSHLAGELFF
TRBJ1-2 | TRBD1 | TRBV7-9 | NA | TGTGCCAGCAGCCACCGGGACAGGAGTATTTATGGCTACACCTTC | CASSHRDRSIYGYTF
TRBJ1-1 | NA | TRBV6-1 | NA | TGTGCCAGCAGTGAGGGGTGGGGTGACACTGAAGCTTTCTTT | CASSEGWGDTEAFF
TRBJ2-7 | NA | TRBV4-1 | NA | TGCGCCAGCAGCCCAGTAGGGGACAAATGGGATTACGAGCAGTACTTC | CASSPVGDKWDYEQYF
TRBJ2-6 | NA | TRBV28 | NA | TGTGCCAGCAGCCCGGAGGGACTCACCTCTGGGGCCAACGTCCTGACTTTC | CASSPEGLTSGANVLTF
TRBJ1-3 | NA | TRBV4-1 | NA | TGCGCCAGCAGCCCCCGGGATGGATCACGAAACACCATATATTTT | CASSPRDGSRNTIYF
TRBJ2-1 | TRBD1 | TRBV6-5 | NA | TGTGCCAGCGGACAGGGGGGGTACAATGAGCAGTTCTTC | CASGQGGYNEQFF
TRBJ2-1 | NA | TRBV5-6 | NA | TGTGCCAGCAGCGCAGGACCGGGGCAGTTCTTC | CASSAGPGQFF
TRBJ2-5 | TRBD1 | TRBV10-3 | NA | TGTGCCATCAGTGGGCCGGGACAGCGAAACCAAGAGACCCAGTACTTC | CAISGPGQRNQETQYF
TRBJ2-7 | TRBD1 | TRBV10-3 | NA | TGTGCCATCAGTGAGTCCACCGGGACAGGGAGGTTTGGGGGCTCCTACGAGCAGTACTTC | CAISESTGTGRFGGSYEQYF
TRBJ1-1 | NA | TRBV9 | NA | TGTGCCAGCCAACCTCGGGGAGGGCTGGAAGACACTGAAGCTTTCTTT | CASQPRGGLEDTEAFF
TRBJ1-1 | NA | TRBV4-2 | NA | TGTGCCAGCAGCCAAGTATCAGGGTTGGACACTGAAGCTTTCTTT | CASSQVSGLDTEAFF
TRBJ2-3 | TRBD1 | TRBV28 | NA | TGTGCCAGCAGTTTATGGAAAACAGGGGTCCCAGATACGCAGTATTTT | CASSLWKTGVPDTQYF
TRBJ2-1 | NA | TRBV2 | NA | TGTGCCAGCAGTGAAATCGGCGGGGAGAGCTCCTACAATGAGCAGTTCTTC | CASSEIGGESSYNEQFF
TRBJ1-1 | NA | TRBV15 | NA | TGTGCCACCGAAGGAGGCACTGAAGCTTTCTTT | CATEGGTEAFF
TRBJ2-2 | NA | TRBV6-5 | NA | TGTGCCAGCAGACCTCAGGGGGGGTACACCGGGGAGCTGTTTTTT | CASRPQGGYTGELFF
TRBJ2-7 | NA | TRBV30 | NA | TGTGCCTTAAGATTAGACTCCTACGAGCAGTACTTC | CALRLDSYEQYF
TRBJ1-5 | NA | TRBV28 | NA | TGTGCCAGCCGCTGGGACAAAAATCAGCCCCAGCATTTT | CASRWDKNQPQHF
TRBJ2-2 | TRBD1 | TRBV2 | once | TGTGCCAGCAAAGTATCGACAACAGGGGGCCGGAACACCGGGGAGCTGTTTTTT | CASKVSTTGGRNTGELFF
TRBJ2-4 | TRBD1 | TRBV27 | NA | TGTGCCAGCAGTTTAGGACAGGGGTATGACATTCAGTACTTC | CASSLGQGYDIQYF